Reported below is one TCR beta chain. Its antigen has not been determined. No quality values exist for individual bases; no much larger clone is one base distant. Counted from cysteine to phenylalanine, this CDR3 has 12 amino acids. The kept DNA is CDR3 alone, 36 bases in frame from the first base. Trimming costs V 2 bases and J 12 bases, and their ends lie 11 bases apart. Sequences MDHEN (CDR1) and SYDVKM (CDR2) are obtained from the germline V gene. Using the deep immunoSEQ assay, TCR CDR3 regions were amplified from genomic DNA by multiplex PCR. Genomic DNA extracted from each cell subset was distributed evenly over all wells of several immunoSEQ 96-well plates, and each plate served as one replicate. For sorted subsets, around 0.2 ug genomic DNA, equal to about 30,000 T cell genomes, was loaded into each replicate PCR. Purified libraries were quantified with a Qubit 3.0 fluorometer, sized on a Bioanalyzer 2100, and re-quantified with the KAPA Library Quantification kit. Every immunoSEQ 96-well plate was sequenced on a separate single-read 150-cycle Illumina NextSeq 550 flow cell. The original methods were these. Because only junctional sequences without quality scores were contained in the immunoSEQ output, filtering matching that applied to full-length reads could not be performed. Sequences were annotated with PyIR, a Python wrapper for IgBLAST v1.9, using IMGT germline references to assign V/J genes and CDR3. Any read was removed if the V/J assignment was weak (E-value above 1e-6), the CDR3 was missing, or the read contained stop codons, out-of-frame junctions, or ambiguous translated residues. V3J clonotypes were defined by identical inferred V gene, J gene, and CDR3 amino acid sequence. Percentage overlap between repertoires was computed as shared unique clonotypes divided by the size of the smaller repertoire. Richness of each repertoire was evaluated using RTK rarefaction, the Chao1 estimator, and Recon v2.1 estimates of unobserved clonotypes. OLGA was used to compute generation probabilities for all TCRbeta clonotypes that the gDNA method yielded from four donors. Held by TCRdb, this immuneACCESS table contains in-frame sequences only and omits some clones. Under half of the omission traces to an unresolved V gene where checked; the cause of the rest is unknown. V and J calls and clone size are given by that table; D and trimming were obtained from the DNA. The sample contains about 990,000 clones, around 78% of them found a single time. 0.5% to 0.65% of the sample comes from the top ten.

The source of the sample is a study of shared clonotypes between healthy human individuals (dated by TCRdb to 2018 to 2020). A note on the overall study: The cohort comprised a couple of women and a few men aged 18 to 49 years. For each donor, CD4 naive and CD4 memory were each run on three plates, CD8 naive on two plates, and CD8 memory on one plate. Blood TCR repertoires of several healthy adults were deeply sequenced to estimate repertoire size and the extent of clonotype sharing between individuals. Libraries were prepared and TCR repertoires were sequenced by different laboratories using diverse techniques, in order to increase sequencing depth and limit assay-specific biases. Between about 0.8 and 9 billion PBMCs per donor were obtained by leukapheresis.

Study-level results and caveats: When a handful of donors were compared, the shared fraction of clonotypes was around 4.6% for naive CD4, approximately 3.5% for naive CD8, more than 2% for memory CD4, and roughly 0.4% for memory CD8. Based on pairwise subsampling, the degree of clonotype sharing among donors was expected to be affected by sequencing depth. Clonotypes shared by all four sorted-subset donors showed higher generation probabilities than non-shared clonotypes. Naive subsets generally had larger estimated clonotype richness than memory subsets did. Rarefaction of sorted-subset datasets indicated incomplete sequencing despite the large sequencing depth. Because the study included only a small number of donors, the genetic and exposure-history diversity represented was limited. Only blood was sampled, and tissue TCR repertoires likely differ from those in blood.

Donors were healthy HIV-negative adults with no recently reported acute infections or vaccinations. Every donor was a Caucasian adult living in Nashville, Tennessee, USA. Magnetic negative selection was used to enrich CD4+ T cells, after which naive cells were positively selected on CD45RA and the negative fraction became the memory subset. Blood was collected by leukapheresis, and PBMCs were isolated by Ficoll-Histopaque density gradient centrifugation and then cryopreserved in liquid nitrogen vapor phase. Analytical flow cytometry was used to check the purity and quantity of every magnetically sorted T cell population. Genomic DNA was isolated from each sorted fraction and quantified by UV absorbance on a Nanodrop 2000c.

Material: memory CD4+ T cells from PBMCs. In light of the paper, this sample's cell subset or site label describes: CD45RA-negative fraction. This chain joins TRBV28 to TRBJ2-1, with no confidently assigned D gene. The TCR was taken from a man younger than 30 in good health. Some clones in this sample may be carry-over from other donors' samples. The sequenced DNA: TGTGCCAGCAGTTTAAGAGACACTACGCAGTTCTTC. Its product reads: CASSLRDTTQFF.